The rows below give T cell receptor beta chains drawn from one sample of a study of blood T cell repertoires in COVID-19. Profiled with immunoSEQ multiplex PCR; TCRdb holds only in-frame clones, not every one. The table records 270,000 or so clones, more than 65% of them present only once. Source material: PBMCs or T cells enriched from blood (not recorded which). The receptors derive from a man between 45 and 60 years old who had recovered from COVID-19. CDR3s include the opening cysteine and the closing phenylalanine or tryptophan. D genes are given only for firm matches. Size is omitted from some rows. Given values are once, few, many or a class for expanded clones.

v_call,d_call,clone_size,cdr3_length,j_call,cdr3_aa,cdr3_nt
TRBV4-1,TRBD1,.,15,TRBJ2-5,CASSQGQGSQETQYF,TGCGCCAGCAGCCAGGGACAGGGGTCCCAAGAGACCCAGTACTTC
TRBV3-1/TRBV3-2,.,.,12,TRBJ1-1,CASRHGGTEAFF,TGTGCCAGCAGACACGGGGGCACTGAAGCTTTCTTT
TRBV6-6,.,.,15,TRBJ1-2,CAIRTLGASNYGYTF,TGTGCCATACGCACTTTGGGGGCGAGTAACTATGGCTACACCTTC
TRBV11-1,.,.,15,TRBJ2-3,CASSFKSGSTDTQYF,TGTGCCAGCAGCTTCAAGAGCGGGAGCACAGATACGCAGTATTTT
TRBV3-1/TRBV3-2,.,.,13,TRBJ1-2,CASSQVRDTGYTF,TGTGCCAGCAGTCAAGTTCGGGATACTGGCTACACCTTC
TRBV19,TRBD1,.,12,TRBJ2-4,CASSTLDRKQYF,TGTGCCAGTAGTACGCTGGACAGGAAACAGTACTTC
TRBV14,.,.,15,TRBJ1-4,CASSLRLTTNEKLFF,TGTGCCAGCAGCCTGCGACTTACTACTAATGAAAAACTGTTTTTT
TRBV15,TRBD1,.,15,TRBJ2-5,CATSRPGTGEETQYF,TGTGCCACCAGCCGTCCCGGGACAGGGGAAGAGACCCAGTACTTC
TRBV11-2,.,.,19,TRBJ2-3,CATRGGREPRAGGTDTQYF,TGTGCCACCAGGGGGGGGCGGGAGCCACGGGCTGGGGGCACAGATACGCAGTATTTT
TRBV7-2,.,.,15,TRBJ1-2,CASSLSRGANYGYTF,TGTGCCAGCAGCTTATCTCGGGGGGCTAACTATGGCTACACCTTC
TRBV28,.,once,13,TRBJ1-3,CASSPSSGVAIYF,TGTGCCAGCAGTCCCTCGTCGGGGGTCGCCATATATTTT
TRBV7-3,.,.,14,TRBJ2-1,CASSLTGSHNEQFF,TGTGCCAGCAGCCTGACAGGCTCACACAATGAGCAGTTCTTC
TRBV19,TRBD2,.,16,TRBJ2-7,CASSLRTSGYGDEQYF,TGTGCCAGTAGTCTTCGGACTAGCGGGTACGGAGACGAGCAGTACTTC
TRBV18,.,.,17,TRBJ1-5,CASSPISDGFSDQPQHF,TGTGCCAGCTCACCCATTTCTGACGGGTTTTCCGATCAGCCCCAGCATTTT
TRBV3-1/TRBV3-2,.,.,14,TRBJ1-6,CASSQGKGFSPLHF,TGTGCCAGCAGCCAAGGAAAGGGGTTTTCACCCCTCCACTTT